This note documents a single TCR beta chain sequence. The data are from a study of prognosis after radiotherapy for stage I lung cancer. This CDR3 has 24 amino acids. V was pared by 1 base and J by 5 bases, with 32 bases of the junction left unmatched. The germline V gene has CDR1 KGHDR and CDR2 SFDVKD. By two-round multiplex PCR, the TCR beta CDR3 was amplified from genomic DNA. Primers specific to each TRBV and TRBJ gene were used in first-round PCR. TCRdb re-derived calls from the multiplex PCR reads in MiXCR, one entry per CDR3 protein. Of tens of thousands of distinct CDR3 sequences in the sample, 32% were seen once.

The receptor was isolated from a donor over 45 with non-small cell lung cancer. The material sequenced was PBMCs, taken before or after stereotactic body radiation therapy (not recorded which). The chain recombines TRBV24-1 with TRBJ2-7; 9 bases align to TRBD1. The chain's CDR3 is CATSDFTSVGVGQGPLAGIDEQYF. CDR3 sequence (DNA): TGTGCCACCAGTGATTTTACGAGTGTGGGTGTAGGACAGGGGCCTTTAGCAGGGATCGACGAGCAGTACTTC.